The 32 T cell receptor beta chains presented below share a single source sample, sequenced in a study of T cells in Graves' hyperthyroidism and ophthalmopathy. The source material, RNA transcripts, was used to amplify TCR beta CDR3 regions. HTBI primers drove first-round RT-PCR of the TCR CDR3. TCRdb processed the multiplex PCR reads anew with MiXCR; each CDR3 protein has one entry. The sample has hundreds of thousands of distinct CDR3 sequences; less than 25% are singletons. Input material: blood. These receptors were taken from a man aged 25-45 years with Graves' ophthalmopathy.

The sample holds many counts of this clonotype. A read error may account for a junction end that differs from germline. The rearrangement links TRBV5-1 to TRBJ2-7, with D maybe TRBD1 (5 bases). The CDR3 is 12 amino acids. Germline-derived CDR1 and CDR2 are SGHRS and YFSETQ. CDR3 region: CASSLTAYEQYF. The DNA of the CDR3 is TGTGCCAGCAGTTTGACAGCCTACGAGCAGTACTTC.

This clonotype was counted at least ten times. Written as DNA, the CDR3 is TGTGCCAGCATAGAAGGGGGGTACGGCAGCTACGAGCAGTACTTC. Amino acids: CASIEGGYGSYEQYF. The chain combines TRBV2 with TRBJ2-7; tentatively, D is TRBD1 or TRBD2 (6 bases each). Germline V gene lookup returns CDR1 SNHLY and CDR2 FYNNEI. The CDR3 length is 15 residues. V was cut by 7 bases and J by 3 bases, with 19 bases left in between.

The V gene is TRBV5-6, the J gene TRBJ2-5; TRBD2 aligns across 15 bases. V was clipped by 4 bases and J by 1 base; unmatched bases: 14. In germline, CDR1 is SGHDT, CDR2 YYEEEE. The CDR3 has 20 residues. CDR3 region: CASSRTPYGLAGGRQETQYF. The CDR3 region has the DNA TGTGCCAGCAGCAGAACCCCCTACGGACTAGCGGGAGGGCGCCAAGAGACCCAGTACTTC.

This clonotype occurred many times. The chain employs TRBV20-1 and TRBJ2-7; D is uncertain. V lost 6 bases and J 5 bases, leaving 20 bases between the germline ends. This CDR3 region has 14 residues. From germline, CDR1 is DFQATT and CDR2 SNEGSKA (reference sequence). The CDR3 DNA is TGCAGTGCCAAACCGGGTCCTGGGGTGCACGAGCAGTACTTC. It specifies CSAKPGPGVHEQYF.

The V gene is TRBV9, the J gene TRBJ2-1, with D hard to call. Between the trimmed V and J ends, which lost 0 bases and 3 bases, there was a span of 10 bases. Germline loops: CDR1 SGDLS, CDR2 YYNGEE. The CDR3 is made up of 15 amino acids. This CDR3 is CASSVGLGIYNEQFF. CDR3 nucleotides: TGTGCCAGCAGCGTAGGATTAGGCATCTACAATGAGCAGTTCTTC. Looking up the rest from reference TRBV9 and TRBJ2-1 gives the full variable domain: DSGVTQTPKHLITATGQRVTLRCSPRSGDLSVYWYQQSLDQGLQFLIQYYNGEERAKGNILERFSAQQFPDLHSELNLSSLELGDSALYFCASSVGLGIYNEQFFGPGTRLTVL.

This clonotype occurred a few times. This chain links TRBV18 with TRBJ2-7, with D maybe TRBD1 (6 bases). Germline loops: CDR1 KGHSH, CDR2 LQKENI. The germline V and J ends were trimmed by 3 bases and 3 bases, with 15 bases remaining between them. The CDR3 sequence is 15 residues long. CDR3 protein: CASSPGASLNYEQYF. CDR3 DNA: TGTGCCAGCTCACCGGGGGCTAGCCTCAACTACGAGCAGTACTTC. Full variable domain (missing parts from reference TRBV18 and TRBJ2-7): NAGVMQNPRHLVRRRGQEARLRCSPMKGHSHVYWYRQLPEEGLKFMVYLQKENIIDESGMPKERFSAEFPKEGPSILRIQQVVRGDSAAYFCASSPGASLNYEQYFGPGTRLTVT.

This clonotype was observed a few times. The chain combines TRBV5-1 with TRBJ2-6; no firm D call. V was cut by 2 bases and J by 0 bases, with 9 bases left in between. The V gene's germline CDR1 is SGHRS and CDR2 YFSETQ. CDR3 size: 16 residues. CDR3 in amino acids: CASSFRGVSGANVLTF. CDR3 coding DNA: TGCGCCAGCAGCTTTAGAGGTGTCTCTGGGGCCAACGTCCTGACTTTC.

CDR3 sequence: CASSARENRLAKNIQYF. The CDR3 DNA sequence: TGTGCCAGCAGTGCCAGGGAGAATAGGCTAGCCAAAAACATTCAGTACTTC. The rearrangement uses TRBV6-2 or TRBV6-3 and TRBJ2-4; tentatively, D is TRBD1 or TRBD2 (5 bases each). The germline V gene encodes CDR1 MNHEY and CDR2 SVGEGT. Between the trimmed V and J ends, which lost 5 bases and 0 bases, there was a span of 17 bases. CDR3 length: 17 amino acids.

With regard to this clonotype: This may come from a read error, since a much larger clone is one base off. The rearrangement links TRBV7-2 to TRBJ1-1, with D possibly matching TRBD1 (6 bases). Germline CDR1 reads SGHTA; CDR2 reads FQGNSA. The CDR3 extends over 15 amino acids. CDR3 protein: CASSLEGQLNTEASF. The CDR3 DNA reads TGTGCCAGCAGCTTAGAAGGACAGTTGAACACTGAAGCTTCCTTT.

This clonotype has only one observation. This rearrangement joins TRBV5-5 to TRBJ2-7; D possibly corresponds to TRBD2 (6 bases). The CDR3 has 16 residues. Germline CDR1 and CDR2: SGHKS and YYEKEE (reference sequence). Trimming took 0 bases from V and 5 from J, leaving 18 bases between them. CDR3 protein: CASSLEPGLSFDEQYF. The CDR3 nucleotides read TGTGCCAGCAGCTTGGAGCCGGGACTGTCGTTCGACGAGCAGTACTTC. The complete variable domain, with remaining parts taken from reference TRBV5-5 and TRBJ2-7, reads DAGVTQSPTHLIKTRGQQVTLRCSPISGHKSVSWYQQVLGQGPQFIFQYYEKEERGRGNFPDRFSARQFPNYSSELNVNALLLGDSALYLCASSLEPGLSFDEQYFGPGTRLTVT.

This clonotype came up a few times. The chain is built from TRBV5-1 and TRBJ2-1; 13 positions match TRBD2. The V and J ends lost 4 bases and 6 bases, in that order; junction bases with no gene match: 7. The CDR3 runs to 16 residues. The germline V gene encodes CDR1 SGHRS and CDR2 YFSETQ. In nucleotides, the CDR3 is TGCGCCAGCAGCGGCACCGGGACTAGCGGGACCAATGAGCAGTTCTTC. It codes for CASSGTGTSGTNEQFF.

The V gene is TRBV10-3, the J gene TRBJ2-1; 8 positions match TRBD2. The junction had 9 bases not matched to a gene; V was cut back by 11 bases and J by 9 bases. The germline CDR1 and CDR2 sequences are ENHRY and SYGVKD. The CDR3 sequence is 12 residues long. The CDR3 DNA sequence: TGTGCCGGGCGGGGGGAGGGGACTGAGCAGTTCTTC. This sequence encodes CAGRGEGTEQFF.

V and J are TRBV28 and TRBJ1-5; D gene ambiguous. This CDR3 is built from 14 residues. Germline CDR1 reads MDHEN; CDR2 reads SYDVKM. Trimming took 5 bases from V and 5 from J, leaving 13 bases between them. The DNA for the CDR3 is TGTGCCAGCAGTAGTGGACCGGTGGATCAGCCCCAGCATTTT. Amino acid sequence: CASSSGPVDQPQHF.

The V gene is TRBV6-1, the J gene TRBJ2-2; a possible D gene is TRBD2 (6 bases). V was shortened by 11 bases and J by 6 bases, with 13 bases between the two germline ends. In germline, CDR1 is MNHNS, CDR2 SASEGT. The CDR3 extends over 12 amino acids. The CDR3 loop is CAAISGAGELFF. DNA for the CDR3: TGTGCCGCCATCTCGGGGGCCGGGGAGCTGTTTTTT.

J is TRBJ1-3 and V is TRBV6-1, with D possibly being TRBD1 (6 bases). V lost 5 bases and J 3 bases, leaving 14 bases between the germline ends. The CDR3 runs 15 residues. From germline, CDR1 is MNHNS and CDR2 SASEGT. CDR3 nucleotides: TGTGCCAGCAGTTTCGTACAGGGCCTTGGAAACACCATATATTTT. This codes for CASSFVQGLGNTIYF.

The table lists this clonotype with a few counts. V gene TRBV28 combines with J gene TRBJ1-6, with 9 bases identical to TRBD1. In germline, CDR1 is MDHEN, CDR2 SYDVKM. The CDR3 is made up of 16 amino acids. Germline trimming cut 11 bases from V and 7 bases from J; bases unmatched to any gene: 15. The CDR3 loop is CAGRTGEVVGNSPLHF. CDR3 nucleotides: TGTGCCGGGAGGACAGGGGAGGTAGTTGGGAATTCACCCCTCCACTTT.

This clonotype was seen ten or more times. This chain uses TRBV3-1 with TRBJ1-1; D gene ambiguous. Trimming pared 0 bases from V and 7 bases from J, leaving 6 bases between. The length of the CDR3 is 12 residues. Germline assignment: CDR1 LGHDT and CDR2 YNNKEL (reference sequence). CDR3 nucleotides: TGTGCCAGCAGCCAAGACGGAGATGAAGCTTTCTTT. This gives the protein CASSQDGDEAFF.

The rearrangement uses TRBV9 and TRBJ2-2, with D possibly TRBD2 on 6 matching bases. This CDR3 is built from 16 residues. V was shortened by 4 bases and J by 7 bases, with 20 bases between the two germline ends. Germline CDR1 reads SGDLS; CDR2 reads YYNGEE. Here the CDR3 reads CASSSHAGRGNGELFF. The CDR3 DNA is TGTGCCAGCAGCTCCCATGCCGGGCGGGGAAACGGGGAGCTGTTTTTT.

This clonotype was recorded at least ten times. The genes are TRBV10-3 and TRBJ2-5, with 7 bases that match TRBD2. CDR3 length: 16 amino acids. Trimming at V came to 2 bases and at J to 4 bases, leaving 10 bases not matched to a gene. Germline lookup yields CDR1 ENHRY and CDR2 SYGVKD. CDR3 bases: TGTGCCATCAGTGAGCCGCGGGGGAGGGGACGAGAGACCCAGTACTTC. Translated, it gives CAISEPRGRGRETQYF.

The chain is built from TRBV9 and TRBJ1-2, with D possibly being TRBD1 (6 bases). Germline loops: CDR1 SGDLS, CDR2 YYNGEE. V lost 3 bases to trimming and J lost 5 bases, with 20 bases between them. The CDR3 runs 16 residues. The CDR3, as DNA: TGTGCCAGCAGCGCGTCCGGGACATGGGAGGATTATGGCTACACCTTC. This gives the protein CASSASGTWEDYGYTF.

In this sample, this clonotype turned up a few times. This chain links TRBV2 with TRBJ2-1; D could derive from TRBD1 or TRBD2 (6 bases each). The J call may be faulty, since TRBJ2-7 better matches the DNA end. The CDR3 spans 12 residues. Germline V CDR1 and CDR2: SNHLY, FYNNEI. CDR3 in DNA: TGTGCCAGCAAAGGAGGGACAAATGAGCAGTACTTC. This gives the protein CASKGGTNEQYF.

The chain recombines TRBV29-1 with TRBJ2-7; 8 nucleotides match TRBD2. The V gene end was trimmed by 3 bases and the J gene end by 5 bases; junction bases not matched to a gene: 6. CDR3 length: 13 amino acids. The germline V gene has CDR1 SQVTM and CDR2 ANQGSEA. CDR3 sequence reads: CSVEGSGSHEQYF. Here the CDR3 DNA reads TGCAGCGTTGAGGGCAGCGGGAGCCACGAGCAGTACTTC.

This rearrangement joins TRBV6-1 to TRBJ1-6; D perhaps matches TRBD1 (6 bases). V was shortened by 0 bases and J by 6 bases, with 9 bases between the two germline ends. The length of the CDR3 is 15 residues. Germline values: CDR1 MNHNS, CDR2 SASEGT. The chain's CDR3 is CASSEAGGFNSPLHF. In DNA form, the CDR3 reads TGTGCCAGCAGTGAAGCGGGGGGCTTTAATTCACCCCTCCACTTT.

This clonotype was counted ten times or more. The chain recombines TRBV11-3 with TRBJ2-5; no definite D call. Germline V CDR1 and CDR2: SGHNT, YENEEA. V was pared by 1 base and J by 3 bases, with 6 bases between. This CDR3 comprises 13 residues. The CDR3 region has the DNA TGTGCCAGCAGCTTAGGACCCAAAGAGACCCAGTACTTC. Translating it yields CASSLGPKETQYF.

This clonotype was detected many times. The chain combines TRBV27 with TRBJ2-1; D unclear. V was clipped by 2 bases and J by 5 bases, with 7 bases between them. Germline CDR1 and CDR2: MNHEY and SMNVEV (reference sequence). The CDR3 is made up of 13 amino acids. For the CDR3, the DNA is TGTGCCAGCAGTTTAAGGCACCACAATGAGCAGTTCTTC. Translated: CASSLRHHNEQFF.

This clonotype was found a few times. The V and J genes are TRBV6-1 and TRBJ1-1; 11 bases are shared with TRBD1. This CDR3 has 13 residues. The trim removed 7 bases at V and 7 bases at J, leaving 5 bases unmatched. The V gene's germline CDR1 is MNHNS and CDR2 SASEGT. The CDR3 region has the DNA TGTGCCAGCATCGGACAGGGGGCAGTTGAAGCTTTCTTT. Amino acid sequence: CASIGQGAVEAFF.

The chain is built from TRBV7-8 and TRBJ1-5, with D possibly being TRBD1 (5 bases). This CDR3 region has 18 residues. Looked up from germline, CDR1 is SGHVS and CDR2 is FQNEAQ. Trimming cost V 5 bases and J 0 bases, with 20 bases left between them. This chain's CDR3 is CASSLLTGRGSSNQPQHF. CDR3 nucleotides: TGTGCCAGCAGCCTTCTTACAGGTCGAGGGAGTAGCAATCAGCCCCAGCATTTT. The full variable domain, its missing parts supplied by reference TRBV7-8 and TRBJ1-5, is GAGVSQSPRYKVAKRGQDVALRCDPISGHVSLFWYQQALGQGPEFLTYFQNEAQLDKSGLPSDRFFAERPEGSVSTLKIQRTQQEDSAVYLCASSLLTGRGSSNQPQHFGDGTRLSIL.

The sample holds many counts of this clonotype. The chain recombines TRBV30 with TRBJ2-2; 8 bases are shared with TRBD1. This CDR3 contains 17 residues. The V and J ends lost 5 bases and 6 bases, in that order; junction bases with no gene match: 17. Germline values: CDR1 GTSNPN, CDR2 SVGIG (reference sequence). The CDR3 sequence: CAWRSPLQGEMAGELFF. CDR3 bases: TGTGCCTGGCGAAGCCCCTTACAGGGGGAGATGGCCGGGGAGCTGTTTTTT.

This rearrangement joins TRBV3-1 to TRBJ2-7, with D possibly TRBD1 on 5 matching bases. Trimming shortened V by 2 bases and J by 5 bases, and 13 bases separated the two germline ends. Germline V gene data show CDR1 as LGHDT and CDR2 as YNNKEL (reference sequence). The CDR3 loop spans 14 amino acids. The CDR3, as DNA: TGTGCCAGCAGCCAATTGTCAGGGCGAGACGAGCAGTACTTC. This translates into CASSQLSGRDEQYF.

Here the CDR3 DNA reads TGTGCCATCAGTGAGTCGCGGACTAGCCCTAGCACAGATACGCAGTATTTT. Translation: CAISESRTSPSTDTQYF. The J gene is TRBJ2-3, the V gene TRBV10-3, with 8 bases aligning to TRBD2. From germline, CDR1 is ENHRY and CDR2 SYGVKD. V shed 0 bases and J 0 bases; nucleotides not matched to a gene: 5. The length of the CDR3 is 17 residues.

This chain uses TRBV5-5 with TRBJ1-2; tentatively, D is TRBD1 (6 bases). CDR1 SGHKS and CDR2 YYEKEE come from the germline V gene (reference sequence). This CDR3 has 13 amino acids. V gave up 0 bases and J gave up 12 bases, with 15 bases separating them. The CDR3 loop is CASSLERDTVDTF. CDR3 nucleotides: TGTGCCAGCAGCTTGGAAAGGGACACTGTAGACACCTTC.

In DNA, the CDR3 is TGTGCCACCCAGGGGGGCAGCTACGAGCAGTACTTC. Protein sequence: CATQGGSYEQYF. The chain combines TRBV6-1 with TRBJ2-7; D may be TRBD1 (7 bases). V lost 10 bases and J 3 bases, leaving 13 bases between the germline ends. The CDR3 runs to 12 residues. Germline V gene sequence: CDR1 MNHNS, CDR2 SASEGT.